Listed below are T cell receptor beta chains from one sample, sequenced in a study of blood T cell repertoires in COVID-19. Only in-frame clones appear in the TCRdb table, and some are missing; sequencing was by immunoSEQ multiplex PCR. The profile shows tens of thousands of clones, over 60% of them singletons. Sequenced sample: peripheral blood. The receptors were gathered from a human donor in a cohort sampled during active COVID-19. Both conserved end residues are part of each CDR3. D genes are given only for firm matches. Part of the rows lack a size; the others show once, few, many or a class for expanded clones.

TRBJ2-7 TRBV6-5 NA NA CASSPWGGLSYEQYF TGTGCCAGCAGTCCATGGGGGGGGCTCTCCTACGAGCAGTACTTC
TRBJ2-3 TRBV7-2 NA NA CASSLALLSDTQYF TGTGCCAGCAGCTTGGCCCTCCTCTCAGATACGCAGTATTTT
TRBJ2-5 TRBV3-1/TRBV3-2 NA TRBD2 CASRLAGAETQYF TGTGCCAGCAGACTAGCGGGGGCGGAGACCCAGTACTTC
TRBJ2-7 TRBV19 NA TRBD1 CASSNWGQSEQYF TGTGCCAGTAGTAACTGGGGACAGAGCGAGCAGTACTTC
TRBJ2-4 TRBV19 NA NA CASSIGAGSSVQYF TGTGCCAGTAGTATTGGGGCAGGGTCGTCCGTTCAGTACTTC
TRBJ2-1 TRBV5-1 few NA CASKQGNSYNEQFF TGCGCCAGCAAGCAGGGAAACTCCTACAATGAGCAGTTCTTC
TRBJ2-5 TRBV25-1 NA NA CASSVVGGEYQETQYF TGTGCCAGCAGTGTCGTGGGCGGGGAATACCAAGAGACCCAGTACTTC
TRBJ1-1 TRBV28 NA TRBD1 CASRGWTGGGTEAFF TGTGCCAGCAGGGGCTGGACAGGTGGGGGCACTGAAGCTTTCTTT
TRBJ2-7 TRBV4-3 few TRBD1 CASSPGTGSYEQYF TGCGCCAGCAGCCCCGGGACAGGATCCTACGAGCAGTACTTC
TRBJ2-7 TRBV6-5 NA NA CASRPGGGPGEQYF TGTGCCAGCAGGCCCGGCGGCGGGCCTGGGGAGCAGTACTTC
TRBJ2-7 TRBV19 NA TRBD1 CASTPQGDSGTYEQYF TGTGCCAGTACCCCCCAAGGGGACAGCGGAACCTACGAGCAGTACTTC
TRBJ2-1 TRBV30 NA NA CAWSSGREQFF TGTGCCTGGAGTTCAGGAAGGGAGCAGTTCTTC
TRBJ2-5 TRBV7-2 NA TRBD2 CASSLGGGETQYF TGTGCCAGCAGCTTAGGCGGGGGGGAGACCCAGTACTTC
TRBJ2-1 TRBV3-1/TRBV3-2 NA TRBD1 CASSPTGNEQFF TGTGCCAGCAGCCCGACAGGGAATGAGCAGTTCTTC
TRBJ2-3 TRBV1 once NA CTSSLGLAGYLSTDTQYF TGCACCAGCAGCCTGGGACTAGCGGGGTACCTAAGCACAGATACGCAGTATTTT
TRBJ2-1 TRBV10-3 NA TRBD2 CATETSGKGGNEQFF TGTGCCACCGAGACTAGCGGGAAGGGGGGCAATGAGCAGTTCTTC
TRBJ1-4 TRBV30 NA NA CAWTNRAASREKLFF TGTGCCTGGACTAACAGGGCCGCAAGTCGTGAAAAACTGTTTTTT
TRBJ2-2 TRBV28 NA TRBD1 CASRSDRGLPGELFF TGTGCCAGCAGGTCGGACAGGGGGCTGCCCGGGGAGCTGTTTTTT
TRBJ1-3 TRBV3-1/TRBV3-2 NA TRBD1 CASSPGTAGNTIYF TGTGCCAGCAGCCCCGGGACAGCTGGAAACACCATATATTTT
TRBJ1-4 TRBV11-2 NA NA CASSPTTGRGKTNEKLFF TGTGCCAGCAGTCCTACTACAGGGAGAGGGAAGACTAATGAAAAACTGTTTTTT
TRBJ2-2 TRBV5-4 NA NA CASSLWGGTGELFF TGTGCCAGCAGCTTGTGGGGCGGCACCGGGGAGCTGTTTTTT
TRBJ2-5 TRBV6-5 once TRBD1 CASSPDRGRGETQYF TGTGCCAGCAGTCCCGACAGGGGGAGGGGGGAGACCCAGTACTTC
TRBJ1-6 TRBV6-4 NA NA CASSVNRDGNSPLHF TGTGCCAGCAGTGTGAACAGGGATGGGAATTCACCCCTCCACTTT
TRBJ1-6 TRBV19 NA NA CASSHRDTTGRYSPLHF TGTGCCAGTAGTCACCGGGACACCACGGGAAGGTATTCACCCCTCCACTTT
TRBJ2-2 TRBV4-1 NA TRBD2 CASSQLPSGGTNTGELFF TGCGCCAGCAGCCAACTCCCTAGCGGGGGGACGAACACCGGGGAGCTGTTTTTT
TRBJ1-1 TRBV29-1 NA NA CSGGSPASVMNTEAFF TGCAGCGGCGGTAGTCCAGCAAGTGTTATGAACACTGAAGCTTTCTTT
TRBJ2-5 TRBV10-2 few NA CASSLRGRETQYF TGCGCCAGCAGTCTCAGGGGCCGGGAGACCCAGTACTTC
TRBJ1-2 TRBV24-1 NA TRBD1 CATRQGADYGYTF TGTGCCACCAGACAGGGGGCGGACTATGGCTACACCTTC
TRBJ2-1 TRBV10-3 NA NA CASGTSKGRYNEQFF TGTGCCAGCGGGACTTCGAAAGGCCGATACAATGAGCAGTTCTTC
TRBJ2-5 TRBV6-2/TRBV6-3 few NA CASSYESPPYETQYF TGTGCCAGCAGTTACGAAAGCCCCCCGTACGAGACCCAGTACTTC
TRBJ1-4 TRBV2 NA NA CASSVRATNEKLFF TGTGCCAGCAGTGTGAGAGCAACTAATGAAAAACTGTTTTTT
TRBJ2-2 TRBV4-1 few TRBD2 CASSQRGGAGGTFTGELFF TGCGCCAGCAGCCAAAGAGGAGGAGCGGGAGGGACATTCACCGGGGAGCTGTTTTTT
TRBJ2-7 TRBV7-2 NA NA CASSLRGSYEQYF TGTGCCAGCAGCTTAAGAGGCTCCTACGAGCAGTACTTC
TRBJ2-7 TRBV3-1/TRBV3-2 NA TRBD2 CASSQARLAGSYEQYF TGTGCCAGCAGCCAAGCCCGACTAGCGGGGTCCTACGAGCAGTACTTC
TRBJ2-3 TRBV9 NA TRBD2 CASSVRDRLAGGSDTQYF TGTGCCAGCAGCGTCCGGGACCGATTAGCGGGGGGGTCGGATACGCAGTATTTT
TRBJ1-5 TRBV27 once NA CASSPRISQGVVNQPQHF TGTGCCAGCAGTCCGCGGATCAGCCAGGGCGTGGTTAATCAGCCCCAGCATTTT
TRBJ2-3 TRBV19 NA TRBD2 CASSMTSGSTDTQYF TGTGCCAGTAGTATGACTAGCGGTAGCACAGATACGCAGTATTTT
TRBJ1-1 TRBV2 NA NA CASSGMNTEAFF TGTGCCAGCTCCGGGATGAACACTGAAGCTTTCTTT
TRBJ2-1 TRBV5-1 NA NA CASSLGTNNEQFF TGCGCCAGCAGCTTGGGCACAAACAATGAGCAGTTCTTC
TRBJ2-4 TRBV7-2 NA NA CASSLATENIQYF TGTGCCAGCAGCTTAGCTACGGAAAACATTCAGTACTTC
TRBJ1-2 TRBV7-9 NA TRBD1 CASSLDRGRHYGYTF TGTGCCAGCAGCTTAGACAGGGGGCGACACTATGGCTACACCTTC
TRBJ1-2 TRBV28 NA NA CASSLGYRGYGYTF TGTGCCAGCAGTTTAGGTTACCGGGGATATGGCTACACCTTC
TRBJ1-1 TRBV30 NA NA CAWSRAGGSTEAFF TGTGCCTGGAGTCGGGCCGGCGGGAGCACTGAAGCTTTCTTT